Listed below are T cell receptor beta chains from one sample, sequenced in a study of blood T cell repertoires in COVID-19. Assay used: immunoSEQ multiplex PCR; TCRdb lists only in-frame clones, some missing. The table has about 38,000 clones, around four fifths seen once; the top ten hold 4.8%. The sample taken for sequencing was peripheral blood. These receptors were obtained from a man aged 50 to 60 with active COVID-19. Each CDR3 is given with its conserved first and last residue. Each record gives: V gene, D gene, clone size, J gene, CDR3 DNA, CDR3 protein. D genes are given only for firm matches. Size is omitted from some rows. Given values are once, few, many or a class for expanded clones.

>TRBV27|-|-|TRBJ2-3
TGTGCCAGCAGTACTCTAGTCGGGGATAGCACAGATACGCAGTATTTT
CASSTLVGDSTDTQYF
>TRBV6-5|-|-|TRBJ2-2
TGTGCCAGCAGTTACCAGGGTTTTACCGGGGAGCTGTTTTTT
CASSYQGFTGELFF
>TRBV25-1|TRBD1|-|TRBJ1-6
TGTGCCAGCAGTCCCCGACAGGGGGCAGAGGGTAATTCACCCCTCCACTTT
CASSPRQGAEGNSPLHF
>TRBV19|TRBD1|-|TRBJ2-1
TGTGCCAGTAGCAGGGGGCTGAGCTCCTACAATGAGCAGTTCTTC
CASSRGLSSYNEQFF
>TRBV5-1|TRBD1|-|TRBJ1-1
TGCGCCAGCAGCCGGGACAGGGGGAACACTGAAGCTTTCTTT
CASSRDRGNTEAFF
>TRBV3-1/TRBV3-2|-|-|TRBJ2-7
TGTGCCAGCAGCCAAGGTTCCCAGGGCCGCTCCTACGAGCAGTACTTC
CASSQGSQGRSYEQYF
>TRBV10-2|-|-|TRBJ2-2
TGCGCCAGCAGGGCCCCCCGGGAAACCGGGGAGCTGTTTTTT
CASRAPRETGELFF
>TRBV7-9|-|-|TRBJ1-1
TGTGCCAGCAGCTTAGGAGGCGACCTTGCCGCTGAAGCTTTCTTT
CASSLGGDLAAEAFF
>TRBV15|-|-|TRBJ1-1
TGTGCCACCAGTACTTCCTGGAACACTGAAGCTTTCTTT
CATSTSWNTEAFF
>TRBV5-1|TRBD1|few|TRBJ2-7
TGCGCCAGCAGCTTGGATGGACAGGGGGGCGAGCAGTACTTC
CASSLDGQGGEQYF
>TRBV10-2|-|few|TRBJ2-7
TGCGCCAGCAGTGAAGTCGGGACAAACGGTGCCTACGAGCAGTACTTC
CASSEVGTNGAYEQYF
>TRBV5-8|TRBD1|once|TRBJ1-4
TGTGCCAGCAGCAACGGACAGGGGGGAGAAAAACTGTTTTTT
CASSNGQGGEKLFF
>TRBV5-1|-|-|TRBJ2-5
TGCGCCAGCAGCCGAGCGGATAGGGGGTGGCAAGAGACCCAGTACTTC
CASSRADRGWQETQYF
>TRBV12-3/TRBV12-4|TRBD1|-|TRBJ1-1
TGTGCCAGCACCAACAGGGGGGGCACTGAAGCTTTCTTT
CASTNRGGTEAFF
>TRBV12-3/TRBV12-4|-|-|TRBJ2-7
TGTGCCAGCAGGAGGAGGGAAGCCGAGCAGTACTTC
CASRRREAEQYF
>TRBV27|-|-|TRBJ2-5
TGTGCCAGCAGCCGGTTTCAGGGCGGACAAACCCAGTACTTC
CASSRFQGGQTQYF
>TRBV3-1/TRBV3-2|TRBD2|-|TRBJ2-3
TGTGCCAGCAGCCACCTTAGCGGGGGGGCCGGACCTCCGGGCACAGATACGCAGTATTTT
CASSHLSGGAGPPGTDTQYF
>TRBV6-5|-|-|TRBJ1-5
TGTGCCAGCAGTTCCACGCCCGGGAACAATCAGCCCCAGCATTTT
CASSSTPGNNQPQHF
>TRBV19|-|-|TRBJ2-3
TGTGCCAGTAGTATAGTCGCAGGCGGGTTAGGAGATACGCAGTATTTT
CASSIVAGGLGDTQYF
>TRBV7-8|-|-|TRBJ1-5
TGTGCCAGCAGCTCGGGGTCGGGGGTTGATCAGCCCCAGCATTTT
CASSSGSGVDQPQHF
>TRBV7-9|TRBD1|-|TRBJ1-3
TGTGCCAGCAGCTCCTATAGGGGGCCTGGAAACACCATATATTTT
CASSSYRGPGNTIYF
>TRBV15|TRBD1|-|TRBJ1-3
TGTGCCACCAGCAGAGATCTAGCCCCCGGACAGGGGCGCTCTGGAAACACCATATATTTT
CATSRDLAPGQGRSGNTIYF
>TRBV5-1|TRBD1|-|TRBJ2-7
TGCGCCAGCAGCTTGGCCCGGACTCAGACAGGGTCCTACGAGCAGTACTTC
CASSLARTQTGSYEQYF